The source of this T cell receptor (beta chain) is a study of cytomegalovirus exposure and HLA in healthy donors. General observations from the study: Reports indicate that TCR beta sequences accurately predicted the HLA-A and HLA-B alleles of most subjects.

PCR amplification relied on 60 Vbeta primers (plus 13 Jbeta primers). The protocol was immunoSEQ multiplex PCR, while the TCRdb copy is restricted to in-frame clones and leaves out a portion. The sample yields fewer than 150,000 clones, around three quarters seen once. Trimming cost V 4 bases and J 4 bases, with 12 bases left between them. CDR1 is MNHNS and CDR2 is SASEGT in the germline V gene. This CDR3 is 14 amino acids long. Concerning this clone: Its antigen remains unknown.

The clonotype was recovered from a man under 40 in good health and CMV-seronegative. The sample was PBMCs. The V and J genes are TRBV6-1 and TRBJ2-3; D unclear. The CDR3 protein is CASSAMTFADTQYF. The CDR3 coding sequence is TGTGCCAGCAGTGCAATGACTTTTGCAGATACGCAGTATTTT.